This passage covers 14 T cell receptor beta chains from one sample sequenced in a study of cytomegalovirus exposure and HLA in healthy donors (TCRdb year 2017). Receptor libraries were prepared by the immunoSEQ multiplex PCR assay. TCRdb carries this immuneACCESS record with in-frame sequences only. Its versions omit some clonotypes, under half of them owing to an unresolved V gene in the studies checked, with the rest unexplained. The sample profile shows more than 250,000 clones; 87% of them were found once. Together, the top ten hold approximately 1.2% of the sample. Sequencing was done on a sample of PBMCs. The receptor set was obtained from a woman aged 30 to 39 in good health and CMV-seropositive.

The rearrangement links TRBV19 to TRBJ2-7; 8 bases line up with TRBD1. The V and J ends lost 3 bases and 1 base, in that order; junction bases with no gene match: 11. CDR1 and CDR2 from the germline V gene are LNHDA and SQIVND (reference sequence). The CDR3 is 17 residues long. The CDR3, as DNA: TGTGCCAGTAGTATGAGGGGGCCGGGACAGGAGTCCTACGAGCAGTACTTC. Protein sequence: CASSMRGPGQESYEQYF.

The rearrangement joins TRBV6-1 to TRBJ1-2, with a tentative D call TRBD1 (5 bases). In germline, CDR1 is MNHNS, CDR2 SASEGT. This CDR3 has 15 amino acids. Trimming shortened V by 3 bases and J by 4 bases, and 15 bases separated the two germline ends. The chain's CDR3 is CASSDIGTAGYGYTF. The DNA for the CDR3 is TGTGCCAGCAGTGATATCGGGACCGCGGGCTATGGCTACACCTTC.

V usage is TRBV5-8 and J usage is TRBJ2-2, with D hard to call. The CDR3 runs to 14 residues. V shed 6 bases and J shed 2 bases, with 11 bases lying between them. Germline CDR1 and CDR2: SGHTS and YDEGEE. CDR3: CASTPRPNTGELFF. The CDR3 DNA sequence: TGTGCCAGCACCCCCCGCCCTAACACCGGGGAGCTGTTTTTT.

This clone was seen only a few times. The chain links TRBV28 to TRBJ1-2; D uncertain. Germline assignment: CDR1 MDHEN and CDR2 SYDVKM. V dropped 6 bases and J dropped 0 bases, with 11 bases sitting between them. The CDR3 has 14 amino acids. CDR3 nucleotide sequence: TGTGCCAGCAGGGCCCCCGGGACTAACTATGGCTACACCTTC. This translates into CASRAPGTNYGYTF.

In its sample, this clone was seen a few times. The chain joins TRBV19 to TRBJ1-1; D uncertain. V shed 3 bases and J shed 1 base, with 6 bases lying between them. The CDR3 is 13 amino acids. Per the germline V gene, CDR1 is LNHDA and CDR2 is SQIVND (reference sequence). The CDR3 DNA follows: TGTGCCAGTAGTATGGGCGGGAACACTGAAGCTTTCTTT. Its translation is CASSMGGNTEAFF.

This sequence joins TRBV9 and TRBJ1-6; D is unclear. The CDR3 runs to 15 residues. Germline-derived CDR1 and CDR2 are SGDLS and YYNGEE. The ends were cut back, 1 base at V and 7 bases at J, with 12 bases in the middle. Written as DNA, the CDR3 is TGTGCCAGCAGCGTATATGCGGACTCAAATTCACCCCTCCACTTT. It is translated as CASSVYADSNSPLHF.

CDR3 residues: CASSETSGGFYEQYF. CDR3 bases: TGTGCCAGCAGTGAAACTAGCGGGGGGTTTTACGAGCAGTACTTC. The chain employs TRBV6-1 and TRBJ2-7, with 12 bases lining up with TRBD2. CDR1 MNHNS and CDR2 SASEGT come from the germline V gene. V lost 2 bases, J lost 4 bases, and 3 bases stayed unmatched. This CDR3 region has 15 residues.

The CDR3 spells CAWSVVGVGETQYF. The CDR3 coding sequence is TGTGCCTGGAGTGTTGTGGGAGTAGGAGAGACCCAGTACTTC. The V and J genes are TRBV30 and TRBJ2-5; D possibly corresponds to TRBD2 (5 bases). V was clipped by 0 bases and J by 4 bases, with 12 bases between them. This CDR3 is built from 14 residues. Germline CDR1 reads GTSNPN; CDR2 reads SVGIG (reference sequence).

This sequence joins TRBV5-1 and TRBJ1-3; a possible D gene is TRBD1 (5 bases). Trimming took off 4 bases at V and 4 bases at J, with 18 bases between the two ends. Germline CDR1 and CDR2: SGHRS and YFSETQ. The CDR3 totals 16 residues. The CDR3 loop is CASSPEGRARGNTIYF. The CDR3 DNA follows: TGCGCCAGCAGCCCGGAGGGCAGGGCGAGGGGAAACACCATATATTTT. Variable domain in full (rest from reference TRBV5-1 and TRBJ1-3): KAGVTQTPRYLIKTRGQQVTLSCSPISGHRSVSWYQQTPGQGLQFLFEYFSETQRNKGNFPGRFSGRQFSNSRSEMNVSTLELGDSALYLCASSPEGRARGNTIYFGEGSWLTVV.

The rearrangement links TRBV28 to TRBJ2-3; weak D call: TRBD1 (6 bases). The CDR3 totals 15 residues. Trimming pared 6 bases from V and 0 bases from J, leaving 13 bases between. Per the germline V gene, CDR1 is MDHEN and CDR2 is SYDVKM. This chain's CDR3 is CASSPDRTSTDTQYF. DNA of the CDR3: TGTGCCAGCAGCCCAGACAGGACTAGCACAGATACGCAGTATTTT.

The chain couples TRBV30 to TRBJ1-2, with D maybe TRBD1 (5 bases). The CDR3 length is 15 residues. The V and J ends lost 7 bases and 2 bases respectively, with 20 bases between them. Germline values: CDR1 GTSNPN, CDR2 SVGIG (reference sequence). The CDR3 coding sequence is TGTGCCTCTTCTGGAACCCGAGACAGAAACTATGGCTACACCTTC. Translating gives CASSGTRDRNYGYTF.

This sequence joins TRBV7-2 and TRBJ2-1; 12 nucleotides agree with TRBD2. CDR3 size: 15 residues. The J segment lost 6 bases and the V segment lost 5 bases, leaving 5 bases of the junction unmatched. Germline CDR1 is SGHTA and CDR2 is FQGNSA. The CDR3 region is CASSPTSGGLNEQFF. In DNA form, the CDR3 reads TGTGCCAGCAGCCCGACTAGCGGGGGACTCAATGAGCAGTTCTTC.

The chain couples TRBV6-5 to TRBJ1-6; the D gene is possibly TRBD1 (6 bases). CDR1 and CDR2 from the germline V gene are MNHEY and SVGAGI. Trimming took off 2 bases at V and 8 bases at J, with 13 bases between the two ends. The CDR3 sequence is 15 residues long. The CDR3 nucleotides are TGTGCCAGCAGTTACCGGGCGGGGGGCGATTCACCCCTCCACTTT. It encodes CASSYRAGGDSPLHF.

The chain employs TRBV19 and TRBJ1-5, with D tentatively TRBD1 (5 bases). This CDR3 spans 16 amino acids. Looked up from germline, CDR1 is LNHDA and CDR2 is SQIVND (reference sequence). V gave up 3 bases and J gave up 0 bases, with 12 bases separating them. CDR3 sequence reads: CASSMDGHLSNQPQHF. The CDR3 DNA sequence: TGTGCCAGTAGTATGGATGGACACCTTAGCAATCAGCCCCAGCATTTT.